A single sample gave rise to the 27 T cell receptor beta chains below, sequenced in a study of blood T cells in healthy people across ages. Sample-barcoded 5' priming and a J-beta primer mix drove a second PCR of 7 to 11 cycles. TCRdb passed the 5' RACE reads through MiXCR, listing each CDR3 protein once. The profile shows about 1,500,000 distinct CDR3 sequences, 28% of them singletons. Sequencing input: blood. These receptors all stem from a woman in her thirties in good health.

The chain recombines TRBV4-1 with TRBJ2-7; 10 bases are a match to TRBD1. CDR1 MGHRA and CDR2 YSYEKL come from the germline V gene. The CDR3 is 15 amino acids. After removal of 3 bases from V and 2 bases from J, the junction contained 4 bases not matched to a gene. CDR3 nucleotides: TGCGCCAGCAGCCAGCGACAGGGGGCAACCTACGAGCAGTACTTC. As protein: CASSQRQGATYEQYF.

This clonotype was seen ten or more times. V is TRBV29-1 and J is TRBJ2-7; a weak D match, TRBD2 (6 bases). Germline CDR1 and CDR2: SQVTM and ANQGSEA. V lost 3 bases and J lost 1, with 10 bases in between. The CDR3 has 13 amino acids. The CDR3 bases are TGCAGCGTTGACTCAGGAGGGTCCTACGAGCAGTACTTC. Encoded protein: CSVDSGGSYEQYF.

V is TRBV5-1 and J is TRBJ1-3, with 8 bases aligning to TRBD1. CDR1 and CDR2 (germline): SGHRS, YFSETQ. With 4 bases clipped from V and 3 bases from J, the junction kept 9 bases outside the gene matches. The CDR3 sequence is 16 residues long. This CDR3 is CASSTHLDRVGNTIYF. The CDR3 DNA is TGCGCCAGCAGCACGCACCTGGACAGGGTTGGAAACACCATATATTTT.

J is TRBJ1-2 and V is TRBV19; no clear D gene. Germline CDR1 LNHDA, CDR2 SQIVND (reference sequence). Trimming pared 5 bases from V and 2 bases from J, leaving 27 bases between. The CDR3 runs 19 residues. CDR3 coding DNA: TGTGCCAGTAGTCCCCACCCCGGGCGTCAAGGATCAACAAACTATGGCTACACCTTC. It yields the protein CASSPHPGRQGSTNYGYTF.

V usage is TRBV4-1 and J usage is TRBJ1-2, with TRBD1 identical over 8 bases. Germline-derived CDR1 and CDR2 are MGHRA and YSYEKL. There are 18 residues in the CDR3. Losses at the gene ends were 0 bases for V and 8 bases for J; bases not matched to a gene: 17. In nucleotides, the CDR3 is TGCGCCAGCAGCCAAGATGCGGTAGGGGGCAGGGGGCCGTACGGCTACACCTTC. It yields the protein CASSQDAVGGRGPYGYTF.

This clonotype was seen a handful of times. This rearrangement joins TRBV6-1 to TRBJ2-1; 9 bases match TRBD2. V lost 2 bases, J lost 8 bases, and 10 bases stayed unmatched. Per germline, CDR1 MNHNS and CDR2 SASEGT. This CDR3 has 16 residues. In nucleotides, the CDR3 is TGTGCCAGCAGTGAACCAAGGCGGGGGGGACTCGATGAGCAGTTCTTC. It encodes CASSEPRRGGLDEQFF.

The rearrangement joins TRBV5-1 to TRBJ2-2; D may be TRBD2 (6 bases). V gave up 4 bases and J gave up 1 base, with 11 bases separating them. Per the germline V gene, CDR1 is SGHRS and CDR2 is YFSETQ. The CDR3 loop spans 15 amino acids. This CDR3 reads CASSTGLMNTGELFF. CDR3 DNA: TGCGCCAGCAGCACGGGACTGATGAACACCGGGGAGCTGTTTTTT.

The table lists this clonotype with a few counts. The chain couples TRBV2 to TRBJ2-1, with D maybe TRBD1 (6 bases). V shed 4 bases and J shed 3 bases, with 10 bases lying between them. Germline values: CDR1 SNHLY, CDR2 FYNNEI. The CDR3 contains 14 residues. The CDR3, as DNA: TGTGCCAGCAGTGGCCGGGACAACTACAATGAGCAGTTCTTC. Its translation is CASSGRDNYNEQFF. Supplemented by reference TRBV2 and TRBJ2-1, the full variable domain reads EPEVTQTPSHQVTQMGQEVILRCVPISNHLYFYWYRQILGQKVEFLVSFYNNEISEKSEIFDDQFSVERPDGSNFTLKIRSTKLEDSAMYFCASSGRDNYNEQFFGPGTRLTVL.

As to this clonotype: Possible read error: a much larger clone is one base away. This chain connects TRBV29-1 to TRBJ2-5, with 10 bases aligning to TRBD2. Germline V gene lookup returns CDR1 SQVTM and CDR2 ANQGSEA. Trimming removed 5 bases from V and 11 bases from J; junction bases left unmatched: 14. The length of the CDR3 is 14 residues. CDR3 DNA: TGCAGCGTTTTCCTAGCGGGAGCCTACAATGAGCAGTACTTC. Encoded protein: CSVFLAGAYNEQYF.

This clonotype was detected many times. The chain recombines TRBV14 with TRBJ2-5, with D perhaps TRBD2 (5 bases). The CDR3 has 13 residues. V lost 2 bases and J lost 5, with 9 bases in between. The germline V gene has CDR1 SGHDN and CDR2 FVKESK. CDR3 residues: CASSQNRGETQYF. The CDR3 DNA sequence: TGTGCCAGCAGCCAAAACCGAGGGGAGACCCAGTACTTC.

This clonotype was detected a few times. The chain joins TRBV5-5 to TRBJ1-1; D remains unclear. V was trimmed by 2 bases and J by 6 bases, leaving 14 bases between them. The CDR3 covers 14 residues. Germline assignment: CDR1 SGHKS and CDR2 YYEKEE (reference sequence). The CDR3 DNA is TGTGCCAGCAGCTTCGGCAATGGGGTGGCTGAAGCTTTCTTT. It is translated as CASSFGNGVAEAFF.

This chain joins TRBV12-3 or TRBV12-4 and TRBJ1-5; D remains ambiguous. The CDR3 is 13 amino acids. V was pared by 6 bases and J by 2 bases, with 8 bases between. The CDR3 is CASSEIRNQPQHF. CDR3 coding DNA: TGTGCCAGCAGCGAAATTCGCAATCAGCCCCAGCATTTT.

This clonotype was counted many times. This chain connects TRBV20-1 to TRBJ2-7, with 8 bases lining up with TRBD1. J was trimmed by 7 bases and V by 1 base; bases with no gene match: 12. CDR1 and CDR2 (germline): DFQATT, SNEGSKA (reference sequence). The CDR3 covers 15 residues. The CDR3: CSARAETGEVEEQYF. In nucleotides, the CDR3 is TGCAGTGCTAGAGCCGAGACAGGGGAGGTGGAGGAGCAGTACTTC.

As to this clonotype: The junction departs from germline at one end; a sequencing error may be responsible. The chain couples TRBV6-5 to TRBJ2-7, with D perhaps matching TRBD2 (5 bases). The CDR3 is 14 residues long. The germline V gene encodes CDR1 MNHEY and CDR2 SVGAGI. In DNA form, the CDR3 reads TGTGCCAGCAGGTACTCGAGGGAGAACTACGAGCAGTACTTC. Its protein product is CASRYSRENYEQYF.

The rearrangement uses TRBV20-1 and TRBJ1-4, with D perhaps matching TRBD1 (6 bases). The CDR3 runs to 19 residues. The germline V and J ends were trimmed by 0 bases and 0 bases, with 20 bases remaining between them. In germline, CDR1 is DFQATT, CDR2 SNEGSKA (reference sequence). The CDR3 here is CSARDRGHPDSATNEKLFF. CDR3 sequence (DNA): TGCAGTGCTAGAGATCGGGGACATCCAGATTCCGCAACTAATGAAAAACTGTTTTTT.

This clonotype appeared once. This may stem from a read error, because a much larger clone lies one nucleotide away. The V gene is TRBV7-2, the J gene TRBJ2-4; possible D gene TRBD2, 5 bases. CDR3 size: 14 residues. Germline V gene sequence: CDR1 SGHTA, CDR2 FQGNSA. The CDR3 sequence is CASSYRTRAYEQDF. DNA of the CDR3: TGTGCCAGCAGCTACCGGACTCGAGCCTACGAGCAGGACTTC.

This clonotype was counted between two and nine times. The CDR3 coding sequence is TGTGCCAGCAGCCAGCGCGGACAGTACCAAGAGACCCAGTACTTC. This translates into CASSQRGQYQETQYF. The rearrangement uses TRBV3-1 and TRBJ2-5; D is perhaps TRBD1 (6 bases). V lost 3 bases, J lost 0 bases, and 11 bases lay in between. The germline V gene has CDR1 LGHDT and CDR2 YNNKEL (reference sequence). The length of the CDR3 is 15 residues.

V and J are TRBV18 and TRBJ1-5; D is ambiguous. The V and J ends lost 6 bases and 5 bases respectively, with 14 bases between them. There are 14 residues in the CDR3. Germline-derived CDR1 and CDR2 are KGHSH and LQKENI. The chain's CDR3 is CASSPLREDQPQHF. As DNA, the CDR3 is TGTGCCAGCTCCCCCCTGAGGGAAGATCAGCCCCAGCATTTT.

This clonotype was detected only once. The J gene is TRBJ2-1, the V gene TRBV18, with 13 positions matching TRBD2. Per germline, CDR1 KGHSH and CDR2 LQKENI. CDR3 length: 16 amino acids. Trimming at V came to 2 bases and at J to 6 bases, leaving 4 bases not matched to a gene. The CDR3 nucleotides are TGTGCCAGCTCACCAGCACTAGCGGGAGGGATCAATGAGCAGTTCTTC. Translation: CASSPALAGGINEQFF.

The chain carries TRBV28 and TRBJ1-1; perhaps TRBD1 as D (5 bases). The CDR3 loop spans 12 amino acids. Trimming cost V 4 bases and J 7 bases, with 10 bases left between them. Germline V CDR1 and CDR2: MDHEN, SYDVKM. CDR3 sequence: CASSSRQIEAFF. CDR3 nucleotides: TGTGCCAGCAGTTCGCGACAGATTGAAGCTTTCTTT.

For the CDR3, the DNA is TGTGCCAGCAGCCCTATCCGAGGGGGTGAGCAGTTCTTC. Its translation: CASSPIRGGEQFF. V gene TRBV6-5 combines with J gene TRBJ2-1; tentative D call: TRBD1 (6 bases). Germline V lookup: CDR1 MNHEY, CDR2 SVGAGI. Trimming took off 6 bases at V and 9 bases at J, with 15 bases between the two ends. The CDR3 totals 13 residues.

This rearrangement joins TRBV29-1 to TRBJ2-5, with no clear D. V was clipped by 2 bases and J by 2 bases, with 15 bases between them. The germline gives CDR1 SQVTM, CDR2 ANQGSEA. The CDR3 is made up of 15 amino acids. CDR3 coding DNA: TGCAGCGTTGAACGCGACATGGGAAAACAAGAGACCCAGTACTTC. Translating it yields CSVERDMGKQETQYF.

About this clonotype itself: Being one base from a much bigger clone, this may be a read error. The chain has TRBV5-4 and TRBJ2-5; 9 bases map to TRBD1. Germline CDR1 SGHNT, CDR2 YYREEE (reference sequence). The CDR3 loop spans 14 amino acids. The CDR3 sequence is CANSQDNRGHEQYF. The CDR3 nucleotides are TGTGCCAACAGCCAAGACAACAGGGGGCATGAGCAGTACTTC.

A word on this clonotype: A much larger clone is a single base away; this may be a read error. The genes are TRBV20-1 and TRBJ2-1, with TRBD2 matching 10 bases. V dropped 0 bases and J dropped 7; count of bases not matched to a gene: 6. CDR1 DFQATT and CDR2 SNEGSKA come from the germline V gene (reference sequence). This CDR3 region has 15 residues. The CDR3 DNA reads as TGCAGTGCTAGAGAGCCCACACTAGCGGGGAATGAGCAGTTCTTC. As protein: CSAREPTLAGNEQFF.

This clonotype was seen a handful of times. The chain joins TRBV10-3 to TRBJ2-7, with 8 bases that match TRBD1. Trimming at V came to 10 bases and at J to 5 bases, leaving 7 bases not matched to a gene. Germline V lookup: CDR1 ENHRY, CDR2 SYGVKD. The length of the CDR3 is 12 residues. The CDR3 sequence is CATGQGSHEQYF. The CDR3 DNA follows: TGTGCCACCGGACAGGGTAGCCACGAGCAGTACTTC.

This sequence joins TRBV5-1 and TRBJ2-5, with D tentatively TRBD1 (6 bases). Germline V gene data show CDR1 as SGHRS and CDR2 as YFSETQ. V gave up 4 bases and J gave up 5 bases, with 12 bases separating them. This CDR3 has 13 amino acids. The CDR3 sequence: CASSHEGEETQYF. The DNA for the CDR3 is TGCGCCAGCAGCCATGAGGGGGAGGAGACCCAGTACTTC. The full variable domain, with the rest looked up from reference TRBV5-1 and TRBJ2-5, is KAGVTQTPRYLIKTRGQQVTLSCSPISGHRSVSWYQQTPGQGLQFLFEYFSETQRNKGNFPGRFSGRQFSNSRSEMNVSTLELGDSALYLCASSHEGEETQYFGPGTRLLVL.

This clonotype occurred a few times. This chain joins TRBV7-2 and TRBJ1-2; a possible D gene is TRBD1 (5 bases). Germline CDR1 is SGHTA and CDR2 is FQGNSA. Trimming removed 5 bases at V and 6 bases at J, with 13 bases between. CDR3 size: 13 residues. The CDR3 here is CASSLYGGNGYTF. The CDR3 nucleotides read TGTGCCAGCAGCCTCTACGGGGGGAATGGCTACACCTTC.